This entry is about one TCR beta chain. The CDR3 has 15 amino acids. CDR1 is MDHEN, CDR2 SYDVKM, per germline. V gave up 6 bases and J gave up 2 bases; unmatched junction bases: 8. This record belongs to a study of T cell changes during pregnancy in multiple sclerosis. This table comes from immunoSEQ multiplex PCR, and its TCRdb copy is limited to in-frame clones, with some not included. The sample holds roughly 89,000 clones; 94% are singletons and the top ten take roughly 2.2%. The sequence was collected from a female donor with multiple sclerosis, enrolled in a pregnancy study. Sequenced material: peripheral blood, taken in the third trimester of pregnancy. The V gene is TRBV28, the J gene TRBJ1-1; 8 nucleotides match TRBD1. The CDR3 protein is CASSSPGQGNTEAFF. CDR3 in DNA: TGTGCCAGCAGCTCTCCCGGACAGGGAAACACTGAAGCTTTCTTT.